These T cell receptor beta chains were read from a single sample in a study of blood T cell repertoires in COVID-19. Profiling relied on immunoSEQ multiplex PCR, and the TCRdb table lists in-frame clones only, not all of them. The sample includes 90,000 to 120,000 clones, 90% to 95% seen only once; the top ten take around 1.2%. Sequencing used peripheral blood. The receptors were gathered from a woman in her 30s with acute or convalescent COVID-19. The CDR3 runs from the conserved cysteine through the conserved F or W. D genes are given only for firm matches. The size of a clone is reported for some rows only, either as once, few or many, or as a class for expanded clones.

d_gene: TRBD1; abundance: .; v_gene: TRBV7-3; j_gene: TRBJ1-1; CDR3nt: TGTGCCAGCAGCTTTTCCTCGGACAGGAGCGCTGAAGCTTTCTTT; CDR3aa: CASSFSSDRSAEAFF
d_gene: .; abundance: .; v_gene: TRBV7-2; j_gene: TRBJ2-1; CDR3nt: TGTGCCAGCAAAAACGGGGGGCCCTACAATGAGCAGTTCTTC; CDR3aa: CASKNGGPYNEQFF
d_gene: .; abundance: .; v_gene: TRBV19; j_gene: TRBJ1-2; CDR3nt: TGTGCCAGTAGTATCTCCAGGGGCCCCTATGGCTACACCTTC; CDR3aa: CASSISRGPYGYTF
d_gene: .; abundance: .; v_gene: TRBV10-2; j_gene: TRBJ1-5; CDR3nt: TGCGCCAGCAGCCAACTGGGCATAAGGAATCAGCCCCAGCATTTT; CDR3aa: CASSQLGIRNQPQHF
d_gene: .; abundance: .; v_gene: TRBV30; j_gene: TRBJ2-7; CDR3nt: TGTGCCTGGAGTCGTAAAGGGAGCTCCTACGAGCAGTACTTC; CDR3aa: CAWSRKGSSYEQYF
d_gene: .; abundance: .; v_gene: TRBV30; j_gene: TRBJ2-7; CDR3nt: TGTGCCTGGAGTGTATCATCCTACGAGCAGTACTTC; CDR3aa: CAWSVSSYEQYF
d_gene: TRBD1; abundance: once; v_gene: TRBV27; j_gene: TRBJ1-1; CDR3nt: TGTGCCAGCAGGCCTGGAGGGACAGGGATGTTGGTCGCTGAAGCTTTCTTT; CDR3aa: CASRPGGTGMLVAEAFF
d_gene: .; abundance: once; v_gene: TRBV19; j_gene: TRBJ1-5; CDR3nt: TGTGCCAGTAGTGCGGAGGTGATAAGACAGCCCCAGCATTTT; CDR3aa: CASSAEVIRQPQHF
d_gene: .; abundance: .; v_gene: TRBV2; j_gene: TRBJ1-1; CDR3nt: TGTGCCAGCAGTTCGACAGAAATGAACACTGAAGCTTTCTTT; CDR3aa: CASSSTEMNTEAFF
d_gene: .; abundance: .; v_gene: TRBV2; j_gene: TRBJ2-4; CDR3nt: TGTGCCGGTGAGGGGGTGGCCAAAAACATTCAGTACTTC; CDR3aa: CAGEGVAKNIQYF
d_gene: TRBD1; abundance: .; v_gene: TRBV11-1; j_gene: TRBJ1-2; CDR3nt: TGTGCCAGCAGCATAACCGGGACAGGGGCCCATGGCTACACCTTC; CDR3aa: CASSITGTGAHGYTF
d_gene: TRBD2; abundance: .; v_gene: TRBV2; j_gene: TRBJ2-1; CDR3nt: TGTGCCAGTGTAGCGGGAACCTACAATGAGCAGTTCTTC; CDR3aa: CASVAGTYNEQFF
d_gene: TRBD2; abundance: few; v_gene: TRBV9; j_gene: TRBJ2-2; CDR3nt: TGTGCCAGCAGCGCCCGTCCCGGGACTAGCGGGAGTAGGGGGGCCGGGGAGCTGTTTTTT; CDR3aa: CASSARPGTSGSRGAGELFF
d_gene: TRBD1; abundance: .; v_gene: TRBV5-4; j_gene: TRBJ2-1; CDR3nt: TGTGCCAGCAGCCGAGACAGGGGAGGATACAATGAGCAGTTCTTC; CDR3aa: CASSRDRGGYNEQFF
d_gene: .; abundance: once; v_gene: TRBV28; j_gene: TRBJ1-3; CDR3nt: TGTGCCAGCAGCCAGGGTTTGAGTGGAAACACCATATATTTT; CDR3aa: CASSQGLSGNTIYF
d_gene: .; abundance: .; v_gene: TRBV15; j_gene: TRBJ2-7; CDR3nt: TGTGCCACCAGCGAGGGGGCCTACGAGCAGTACTTC; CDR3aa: CATSEGAYEQYF
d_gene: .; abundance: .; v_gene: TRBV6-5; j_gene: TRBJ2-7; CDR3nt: TGTGCCAGCAGGAGCTCCTACGAGCAGTACTTC; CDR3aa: CASRSSYEQYF
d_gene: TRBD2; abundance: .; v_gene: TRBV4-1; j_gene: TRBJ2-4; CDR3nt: TGCGCCAGCAGCCAAGTCGCGACGCGCGGGAGGACGAAAAACATTCAGTACTTC; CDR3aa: CASSQVATRGRTKNIQYF
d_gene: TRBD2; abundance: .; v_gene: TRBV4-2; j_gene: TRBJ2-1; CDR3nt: TGTGCCAGCAGCCAAGACTATCCCAGGGGGAGGACTACGCGGGAGGGCCTGGTCTACAATGAGCAGTTCTTC; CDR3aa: CASSQDYPRGRTTREGLVYNEQFF
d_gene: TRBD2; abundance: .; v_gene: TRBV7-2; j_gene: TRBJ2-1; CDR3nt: TGTGCCAGCAGCGAAGCGGGACTCCCCAATGAGCAGTTCTTC; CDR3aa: CASSEAGLPNEQFF
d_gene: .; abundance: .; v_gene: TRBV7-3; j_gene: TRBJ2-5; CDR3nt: TGTGCCAGCAGCTTGGGGACTTCAGAGGTGGAGACCCAGTACTTC; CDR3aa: CASSLGTSEVETQYF
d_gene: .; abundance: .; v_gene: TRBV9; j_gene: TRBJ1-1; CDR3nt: TGTGCCAGCAGCGTAGATGGTTTGAGTACAGCGAACACTGAAGCTTTCTTT; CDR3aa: CASSVDGLSTANTEAFF
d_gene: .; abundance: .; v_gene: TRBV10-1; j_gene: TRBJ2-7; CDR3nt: TGCGCCAGCAGTGAGAACTATCGCGAGCAGTACTTC; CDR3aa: CASSENYREQYF
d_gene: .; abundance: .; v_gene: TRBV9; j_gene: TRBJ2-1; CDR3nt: TGTGCCAGCAGCGCCACAAGGGGAAGTGAGCAGTTCTTC; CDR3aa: CASSATRGSEQFF
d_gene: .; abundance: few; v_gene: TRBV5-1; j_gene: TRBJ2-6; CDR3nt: TGCGCCAGCGGGAGGCAGCTCGGGGCCAACGTCCTGACTTTC; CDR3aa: CASGRQLGANVLTF
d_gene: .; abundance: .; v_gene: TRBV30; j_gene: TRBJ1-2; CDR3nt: TGTGCCTGGAGTGTAATCCAGGGTAATGGCTACACCTTC; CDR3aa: CAWSVIQGNGYTF
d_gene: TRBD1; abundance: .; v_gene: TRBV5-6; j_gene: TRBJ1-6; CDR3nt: TGTGCCAGCAGCTTCCGGACAGGGGCGTATAATTCACCCCTCCACTTT; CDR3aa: CASSFRTGAYNSPLHF
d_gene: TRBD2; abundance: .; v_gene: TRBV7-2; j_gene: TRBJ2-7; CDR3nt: TGTGCCAGCAGCTTAGCGGCTAGCGGGATTGGCGAGCAGTACTTC; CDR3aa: CASSLAASGIGEQYF
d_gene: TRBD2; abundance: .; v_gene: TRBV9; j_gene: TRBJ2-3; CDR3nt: TGTGCCAGCAGTTCGGGACTAGCTGGTCCCCTGGCGGATACGCAGTATTTT; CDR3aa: CASSSGLAGPLADTQYF
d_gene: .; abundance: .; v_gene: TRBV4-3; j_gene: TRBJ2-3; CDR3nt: TGCGCCAGCAGCCAAGTTCCGGGAACCACAGATACGCAGTATTTT; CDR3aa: CASSQVPGTTDTQYF
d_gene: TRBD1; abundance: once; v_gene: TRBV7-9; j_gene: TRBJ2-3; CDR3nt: TGTGCCAGCAGCCGCGACAGGGTGGCAGATACGCAGTATTTT; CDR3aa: CASSRDRVADTQYF
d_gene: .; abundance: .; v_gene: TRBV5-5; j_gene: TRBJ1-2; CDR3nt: TGTGCCAGCAGCTTGAGCTTACCTAACTATGGCTACACCTTC; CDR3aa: CASSLSLPNYGYTF
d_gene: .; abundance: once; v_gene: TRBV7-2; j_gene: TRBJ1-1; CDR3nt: TGTGCCAGCAGCTTATACAGGAACACTGAAGCTTTCTTT; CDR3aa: CASSLYRNTEAFF
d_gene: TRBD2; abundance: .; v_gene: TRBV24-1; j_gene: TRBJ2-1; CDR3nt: TGTGCCACCAGTGACCCCGGACTAGCGTGGGATGAGCAGTTCTTC; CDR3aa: CATSDPGLAWDEQFF
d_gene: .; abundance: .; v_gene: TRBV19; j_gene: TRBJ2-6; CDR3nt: TGTGCCAGTAGTTCCAGGACAGATAGCTCTGGGGCCAACGTCCTGACTTTC; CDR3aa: CASSSRTDSSGANVLTF
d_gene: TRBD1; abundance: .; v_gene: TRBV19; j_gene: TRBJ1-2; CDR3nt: TGTGCCAGTAGTCTCACCGGACAGGGCGGTGTCGGCTACACCTTC; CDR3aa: CASSLTGQGGVGYTF
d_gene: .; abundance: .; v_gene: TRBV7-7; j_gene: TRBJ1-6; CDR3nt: TGTGCTAGCAGCTCATTACACCCGTCACCCCTCCACTTT; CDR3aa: CASSSLHPSPLHF
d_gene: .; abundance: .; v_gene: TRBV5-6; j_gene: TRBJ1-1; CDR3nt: TGTGCCAGCACCCGAGTGGTAGCCACTGAAGCTTTCTTT; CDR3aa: CASTRVVATEAFF
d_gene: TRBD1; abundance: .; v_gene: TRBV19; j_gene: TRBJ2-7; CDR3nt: TGTGCCAGTAGCCGGTACCCGGGACAGGGAGACGAAGGGCAGTACTTC; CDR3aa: CASSRYPGQGDEGQYF
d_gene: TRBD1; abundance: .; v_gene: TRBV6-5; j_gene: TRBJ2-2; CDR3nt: TGTGCCAGCAGTTTGAACAGGGGGAACACCGGGGAGCTGTTTTTT; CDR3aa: CASSLNRGNTGELFF
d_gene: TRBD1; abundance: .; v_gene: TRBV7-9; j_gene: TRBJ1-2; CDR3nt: TGTGCCAGCAGCCCCGACAGGGGCTATGGCTACACCTTC; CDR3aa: CASSPDRGYGYTF
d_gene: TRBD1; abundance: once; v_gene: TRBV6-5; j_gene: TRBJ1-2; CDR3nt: TGTGCCAGCATCGACCGACAGGGGGCGGGTGGCTACACCTTC; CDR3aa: CASIDRQGAGGYTF
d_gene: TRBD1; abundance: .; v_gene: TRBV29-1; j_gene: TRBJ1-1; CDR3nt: TGCAGCGTTGGACAGGGGGACACTGAAGCTTTCTTT; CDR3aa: CSVGQGDTEAFF
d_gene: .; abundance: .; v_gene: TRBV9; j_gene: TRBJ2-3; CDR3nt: TGTGCCAGCAGCGTCTCCGGGACTGCAGTAATAAATACGCAGTATTTT; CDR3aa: CASSVSGTAVINTQYF
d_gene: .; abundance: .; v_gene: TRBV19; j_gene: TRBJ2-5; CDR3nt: TGTGCCAGTAGTAGGGGGCCTGAAGAGACCCAGTACTTC; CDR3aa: CASSRGPEETQYF
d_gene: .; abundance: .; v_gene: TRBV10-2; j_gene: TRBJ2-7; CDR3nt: TGCGCCAGCATGCGAACGAGGAGCTCCTACGAGCAGTACTTC; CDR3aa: CASMRTRSSYEQYF
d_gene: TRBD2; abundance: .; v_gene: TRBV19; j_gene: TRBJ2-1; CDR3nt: TGTGCCAGTAGTACCCCAGGACTAGCGGGAGGGGCGGGTGAGCAGTTCTTC; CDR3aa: CASSTPGLAGGAGEQFF
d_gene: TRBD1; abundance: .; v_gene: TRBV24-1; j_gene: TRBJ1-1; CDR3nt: TGTGCCACCAGTGAAGCGGGACAGGGAGGCACTGAAGCTTTCTTT; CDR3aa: CATSEAGQGGTEAFF
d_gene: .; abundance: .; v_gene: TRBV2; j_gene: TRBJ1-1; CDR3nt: TGTGCCAGCAGGGGGACAAAGAGGAACACTGAAGCTTTCTTT; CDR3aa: CASRGTKRNTEAFF
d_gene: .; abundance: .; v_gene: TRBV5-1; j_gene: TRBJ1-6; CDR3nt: TGCGCCAGCAGCTTGGGACCAGGGGATAATTCACCCCTCCACTTT; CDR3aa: CASSLGPGDNSPLHF